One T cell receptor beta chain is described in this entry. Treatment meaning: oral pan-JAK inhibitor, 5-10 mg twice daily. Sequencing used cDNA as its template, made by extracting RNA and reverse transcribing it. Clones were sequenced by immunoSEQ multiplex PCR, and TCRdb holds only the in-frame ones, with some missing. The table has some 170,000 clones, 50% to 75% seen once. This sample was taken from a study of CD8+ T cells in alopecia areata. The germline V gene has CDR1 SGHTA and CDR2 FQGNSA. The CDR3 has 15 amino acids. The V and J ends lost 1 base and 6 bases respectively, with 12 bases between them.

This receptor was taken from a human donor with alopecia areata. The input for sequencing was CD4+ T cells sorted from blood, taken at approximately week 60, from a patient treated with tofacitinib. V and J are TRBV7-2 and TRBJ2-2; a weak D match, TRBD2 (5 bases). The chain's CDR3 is CASSLVSAGAGELFF. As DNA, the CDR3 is TGTGCCAGCAGCTTAGTGTCTGCCGGGGCCGGGGAGCTGTTTTTT.